The sequence of this TCR beta chain was determined in a study of OX40 agonist ivuxolimab in advanced cancers. Study summary: Among those enrolled, mean age was about 63 years (range roughly 20 to 80) and 82.7% were male.

The V gene end was trimmed by 8 bases and the J gene end by 4 bases; junction bases not matched to a gene: 7. CDR3 size: 13 residues. CDR1 LGHNT and CDR2 FRNRAP come from the germline V gene. Method: immunoSEQ multiplex PCR; TCRdb's copy keeps in-frame clones and lacks some. The repertoire includes tens of thousands of clones, approximately 88% of them detected once, and approximately 0.78% sits in the top ten. The receptor's source is an adult with an advanced solid tumor such as melanoma, head and neck, liver or kidney cancer. V gene TRBV12-5 combines with J gene TRBJ2-5, with 7 bases matching TRBD1. The source material was CD4+ or CD8+ T cells sorted from blood, sampled in a trial of the OX40 agonist ivuxolimab. The CDR3 sequence: CASKGAWGETQYF. The CDR3 DNA follows: TGTGCTAGTAAGGGGGCCTGGGGAGAGACCCAGTACTTC.